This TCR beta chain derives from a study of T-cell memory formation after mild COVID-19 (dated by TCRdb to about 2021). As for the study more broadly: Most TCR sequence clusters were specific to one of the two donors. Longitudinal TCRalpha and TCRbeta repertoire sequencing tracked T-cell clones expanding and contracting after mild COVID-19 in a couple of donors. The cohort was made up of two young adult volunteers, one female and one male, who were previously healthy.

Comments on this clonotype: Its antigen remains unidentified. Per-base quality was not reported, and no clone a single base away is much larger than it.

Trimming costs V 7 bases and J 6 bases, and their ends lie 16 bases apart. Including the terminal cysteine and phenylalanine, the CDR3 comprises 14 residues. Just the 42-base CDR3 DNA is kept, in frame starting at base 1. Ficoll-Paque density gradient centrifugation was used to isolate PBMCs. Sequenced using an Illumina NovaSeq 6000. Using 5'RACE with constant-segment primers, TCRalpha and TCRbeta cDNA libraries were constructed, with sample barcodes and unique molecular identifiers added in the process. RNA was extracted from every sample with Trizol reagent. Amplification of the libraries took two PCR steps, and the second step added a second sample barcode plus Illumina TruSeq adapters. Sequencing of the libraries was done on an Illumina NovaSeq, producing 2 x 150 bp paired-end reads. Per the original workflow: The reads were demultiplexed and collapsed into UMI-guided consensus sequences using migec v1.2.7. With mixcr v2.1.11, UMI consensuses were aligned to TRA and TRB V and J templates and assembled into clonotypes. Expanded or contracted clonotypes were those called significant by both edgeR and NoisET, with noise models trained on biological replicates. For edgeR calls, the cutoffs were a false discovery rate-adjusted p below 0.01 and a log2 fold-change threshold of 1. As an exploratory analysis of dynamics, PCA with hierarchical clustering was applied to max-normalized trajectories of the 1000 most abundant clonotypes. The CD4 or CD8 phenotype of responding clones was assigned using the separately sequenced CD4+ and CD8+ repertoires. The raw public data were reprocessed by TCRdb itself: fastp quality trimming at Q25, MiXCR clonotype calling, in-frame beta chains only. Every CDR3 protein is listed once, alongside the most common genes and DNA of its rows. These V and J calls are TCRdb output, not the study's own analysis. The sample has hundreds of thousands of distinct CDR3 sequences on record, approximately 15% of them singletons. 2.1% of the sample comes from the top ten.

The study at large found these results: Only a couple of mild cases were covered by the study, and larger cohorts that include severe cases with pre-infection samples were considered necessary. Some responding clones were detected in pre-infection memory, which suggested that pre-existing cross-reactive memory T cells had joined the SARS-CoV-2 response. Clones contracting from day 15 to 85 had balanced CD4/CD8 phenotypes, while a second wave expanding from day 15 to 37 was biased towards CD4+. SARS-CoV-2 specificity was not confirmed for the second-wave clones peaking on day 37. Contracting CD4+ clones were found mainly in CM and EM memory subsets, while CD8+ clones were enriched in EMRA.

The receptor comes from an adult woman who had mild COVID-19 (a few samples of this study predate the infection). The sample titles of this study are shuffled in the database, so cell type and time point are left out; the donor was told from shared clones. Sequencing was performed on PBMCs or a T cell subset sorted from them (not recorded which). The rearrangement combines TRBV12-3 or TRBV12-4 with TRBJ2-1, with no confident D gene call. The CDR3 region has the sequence CASTASRLGNEQFF. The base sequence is TGTGCCAGCACCGCCTCCAGGCTTGGCAATGAGCAGTTCTTC.